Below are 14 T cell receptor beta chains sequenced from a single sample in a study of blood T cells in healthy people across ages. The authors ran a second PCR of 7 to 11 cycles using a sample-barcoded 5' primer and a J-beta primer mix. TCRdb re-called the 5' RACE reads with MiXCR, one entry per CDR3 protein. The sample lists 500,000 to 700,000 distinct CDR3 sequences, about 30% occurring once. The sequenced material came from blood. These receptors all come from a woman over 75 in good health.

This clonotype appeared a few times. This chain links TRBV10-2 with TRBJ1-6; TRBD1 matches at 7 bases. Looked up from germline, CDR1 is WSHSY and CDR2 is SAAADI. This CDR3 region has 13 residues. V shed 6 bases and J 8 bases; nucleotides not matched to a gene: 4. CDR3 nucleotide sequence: TGCGCCAGCAGCCGGGACAGACATTCACCCCTCCACTTT. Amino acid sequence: CASSRDRHSPLHF.

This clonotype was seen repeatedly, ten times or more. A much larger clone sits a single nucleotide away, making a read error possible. The CDR3 is CSAKSPWSSEQYF. The CDR3 DNA reads TGCAGTGCCAAAAGCCCTTGGTCCTCCGAGCAGTACTTC. The chain employs TRBV20-1 and TRBJ2-5; no firm D call. The J call is doubtful: the DNA matches TRBJ2-7 better. The CDR3 is 13 amino acids. Germline assignment: CDR1 DFQATT and CDR2 SNEGSKA (reference sequence).

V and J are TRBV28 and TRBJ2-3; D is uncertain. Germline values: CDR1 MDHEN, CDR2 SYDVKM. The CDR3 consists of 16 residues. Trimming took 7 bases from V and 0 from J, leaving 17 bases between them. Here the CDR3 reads CASTYIVGLSTDTQYF. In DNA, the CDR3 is TGTGCCAGCACCTATATCGTGGGCCTAAGCACAGATACGCAGTATTTT.

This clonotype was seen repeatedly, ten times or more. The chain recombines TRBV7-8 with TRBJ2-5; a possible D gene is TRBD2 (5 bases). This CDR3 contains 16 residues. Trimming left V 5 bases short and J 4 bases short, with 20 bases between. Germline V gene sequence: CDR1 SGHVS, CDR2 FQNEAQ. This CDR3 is CASSPGPGRAGETQYF. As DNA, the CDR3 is TGTGCCAGCAGCCCAGGCCCTGGACGGGCGGGAGAGACCCAGTACTTC.

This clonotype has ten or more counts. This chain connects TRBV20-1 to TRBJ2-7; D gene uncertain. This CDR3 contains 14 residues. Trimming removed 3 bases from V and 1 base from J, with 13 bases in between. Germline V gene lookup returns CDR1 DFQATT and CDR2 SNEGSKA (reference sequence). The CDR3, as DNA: TGCAGTGCTAGGCCAGCTAAAGAATCCTACGAGCAGTACTTC. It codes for CSARPAKESYEQYF.

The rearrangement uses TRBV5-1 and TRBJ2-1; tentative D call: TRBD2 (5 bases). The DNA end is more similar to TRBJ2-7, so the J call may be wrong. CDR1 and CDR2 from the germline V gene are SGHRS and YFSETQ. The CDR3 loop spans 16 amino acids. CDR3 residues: CASTINEASSYNEQYF. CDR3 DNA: TGCGCCAGCACCATAAACGAAGCTAGCTCCTACAATGAGCAGTACTTC.

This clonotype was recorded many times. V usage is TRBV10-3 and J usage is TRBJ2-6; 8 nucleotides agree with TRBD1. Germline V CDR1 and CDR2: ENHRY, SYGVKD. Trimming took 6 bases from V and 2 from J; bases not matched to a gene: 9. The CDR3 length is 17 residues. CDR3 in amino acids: CAISLQIQGAGANVLTF. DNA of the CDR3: TGTGCCATCAGCCTGCAGATACAGGGGGCTGGGGCCAACGTCCTGACTTTC.

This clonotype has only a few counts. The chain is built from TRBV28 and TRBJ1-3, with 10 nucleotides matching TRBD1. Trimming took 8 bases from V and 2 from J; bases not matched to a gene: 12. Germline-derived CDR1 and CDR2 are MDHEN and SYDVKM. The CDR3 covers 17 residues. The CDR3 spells CASLPGQGLLTGNTIYF. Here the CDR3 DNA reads TGTGCCAGCCTACCGGGACAGGGGCTTCTAACTGGAAACACCATATATTTT.

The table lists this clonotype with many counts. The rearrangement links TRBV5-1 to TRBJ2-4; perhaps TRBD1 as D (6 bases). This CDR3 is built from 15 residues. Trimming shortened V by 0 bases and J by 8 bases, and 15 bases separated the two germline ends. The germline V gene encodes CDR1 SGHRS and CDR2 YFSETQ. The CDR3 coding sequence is TGCGCCAGCAGCTTGGTTGGGGGCTTATCGGACATTCAGTACTTC. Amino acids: CASSLVGGLSDIQYF.

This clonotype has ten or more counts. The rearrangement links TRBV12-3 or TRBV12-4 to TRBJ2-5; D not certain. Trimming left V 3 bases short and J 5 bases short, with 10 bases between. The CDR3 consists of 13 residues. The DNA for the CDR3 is TGTGCCAGCAGTTTCGGGTCGAGGGAGACCCAGTACTTC. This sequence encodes CASSFGSRETQYF.

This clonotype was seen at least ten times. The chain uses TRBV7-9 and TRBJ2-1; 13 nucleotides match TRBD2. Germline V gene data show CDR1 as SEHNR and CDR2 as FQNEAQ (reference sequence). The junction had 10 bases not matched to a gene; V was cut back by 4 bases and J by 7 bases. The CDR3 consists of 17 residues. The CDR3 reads CASSYRPGLAGSNEQFF. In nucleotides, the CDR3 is TGTGCCAGCAGCTATCGTCCGGGACTAGCGGGGAGTAATGAGCAGTTCTTC. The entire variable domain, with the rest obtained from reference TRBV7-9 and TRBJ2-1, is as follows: DTGVSQNPRHKITKRGQNVTFRCDPISEHNRLYWYRQTLGQGPEFLTYFQNEAQLEKSRLLSDRFSAERPKGSFSTLEIQRTEQGDSAMYLCASSYRPGLAGSNEQFFGPGTRLTVL.

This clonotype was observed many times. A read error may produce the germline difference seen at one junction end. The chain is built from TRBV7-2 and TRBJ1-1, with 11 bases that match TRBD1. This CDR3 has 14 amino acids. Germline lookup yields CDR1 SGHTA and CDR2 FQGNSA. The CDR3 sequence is CASSLAGTGGKAFF. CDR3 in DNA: TGTGCCAGCAGCCTAGCGGGGACAGGGGGAAAGGCTTTCTTT.

CDR3 coding DNA: TGTGCCAGCAGCGTAGAGGGGCAACAAGAGACCCAGTACTTC. Protein sequence: CASSVEGQQETQYF. The chain carries TRBV9 and TRBJ2-5; possible D gene TRBD1, 5 bases. The CDR3 has 14 amino acids. With 0 bases removed from V and 2 bases from J, the gap between germline ends came to 8 bases. Germline values: CDR1 SGDLS, CDR2 YYNGEE.

CDR3 region: CASSLAPGQVVGYTF. Here the CDR3 DNA reads TGTGCCAGCAGCTTAGCTCCGGGACAGGTGGTTGGCTACACCTTC. This sequence joins TRBV7-2 and TRBJ1-2; 8 bases align to TRBD1. Germline CDR1 and CDR2: SGHTA and FQGNSA. With 0 bases clipped from V and 7 bases from J, the junction kept 7 bases outside the gene matches. The CDR3 contains 15 residues.